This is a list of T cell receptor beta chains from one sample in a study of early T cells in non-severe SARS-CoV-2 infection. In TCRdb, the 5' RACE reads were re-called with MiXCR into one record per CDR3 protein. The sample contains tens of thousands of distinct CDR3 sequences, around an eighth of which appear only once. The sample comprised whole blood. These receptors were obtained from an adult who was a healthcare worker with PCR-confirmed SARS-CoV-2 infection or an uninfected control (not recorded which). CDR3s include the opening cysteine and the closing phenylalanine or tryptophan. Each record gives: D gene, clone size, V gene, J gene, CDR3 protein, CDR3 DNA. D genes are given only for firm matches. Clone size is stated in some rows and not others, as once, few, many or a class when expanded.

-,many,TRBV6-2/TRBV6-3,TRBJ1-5,CASRAGTASNQPQHF,TGTGCCAGCAGAGCAGGGACGGCGAGCAATCAGCCCCAGCATTTT
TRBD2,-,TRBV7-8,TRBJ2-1,CASSPPGLAGQDNEQFF,TGTGCCAGCAGCCCTCCGGGACTAGCGGGCCAAGACAATGAGCAGTTCTTC
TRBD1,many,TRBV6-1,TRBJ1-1,CASRQGQGGTEAFF,TGTGCCAGCAGACAGGGACAGGGGGGCACTGAAGCTTTCTTT
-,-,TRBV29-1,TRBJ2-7,CSVGGHGGEQYF,TGCAGCGTTGGAGGACACGGTGGCGAGCAGTACTTC
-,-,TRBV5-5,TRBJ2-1,CASSTILGRTYNEQFF,TGTGCCAGTAGCACAATCCTGGGGCGCACCTACAATGAGCAGTTCTTC
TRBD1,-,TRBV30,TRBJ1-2,CAWSADRANYGYTF,TGTGCCTGGAGTGCGGACAGGGCCAACTATGGCTACACCTTC
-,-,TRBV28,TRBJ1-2,CASSLLAGRLNGYTF,TGTGCCAGCAGTTTATTAGCAGGCCGCCTGAATGGCTACACCTTC
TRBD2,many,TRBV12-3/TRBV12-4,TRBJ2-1,CASRKTSSDEQFF,TGTGCCAGCAGGAAGACTAGCTCGGATGAGCAGTTCTTC
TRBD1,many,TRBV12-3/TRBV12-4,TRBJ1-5,CASSQTGGGQPQHF,TGTGCCAGCAGTCAGACAGGGGGAGGTCAGCCCCAGCATTTT
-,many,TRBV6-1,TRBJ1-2,CASSERLGSYGYTF,TGTGCCAGCAGTGAACGGTTGGGGAGCTATGGCTACACCTTC
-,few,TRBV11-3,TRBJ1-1,CASSLGGSLNTEAFF,TGTGCCAGCAGCTTAGGGGGGAGTTTGAACACTGAAGCTTTCTTT
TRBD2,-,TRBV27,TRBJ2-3,CASSRRLAVPDTQYF,TGTGCCAGCAGTAGAAGACTAGCGGTGCCCGATACGCAGTATTTT
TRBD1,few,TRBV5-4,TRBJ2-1,CASSRDRSNEQFF,TGTGCCAGCAGCAGGGACAGGAGCAATGAGCAGTTCTTC
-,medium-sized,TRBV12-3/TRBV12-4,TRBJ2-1,CASSLPGSYNEQFF,TGTGCCAGCAGTTTACCTGGATCCTACAATGAGCAGTTCTTC
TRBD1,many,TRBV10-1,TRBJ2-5,CASSESKRGGEETQYF,TGCGCCAGCAGTGAGTCCAAAAGAGGGGGCGAAGAGACCCAGTACTTC
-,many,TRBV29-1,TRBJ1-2,CSVVEDSDLYTF,TGCAGCGTTGTCGAGGACAGCGATCTTTACACCTTC
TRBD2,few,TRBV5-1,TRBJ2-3,CASSFPVAGATDTQYF,TGCGCCAGCAGCTTCCCAGTGGCGGGAGCCACAGATACGCAGTATTTT